The present T cell receptor beta chain was sequenced within a study of cytomegalovirus exposure and HLA in healthy donors. This clone was counted only a few times. PCR involved 60 Vbeta and 13 Jbeta primers. Assay: immunoSEQ multiplex PCR; the TCRdb copy retains only in-frame clones and omits some. The sample includes around 130,000 clones, 73% of them seen just once. The sequenced sample consisted of PBMCs. The receptor was derived from a middle-aged woman in good health and CMV-seropositive.

The CDR3 nucleotides read TGTGCCAGCAGCTTCTACGGACAGGGGGAAGGAAACACCATATATTTT. Protein sequence: CASSFYGQGEGNTIYF. The chain combines TRBV7-2 with TRBJ1-3, with 10 nucleotides matching TRBD1. V gave up 3 bases and J gave up 4 bases; unmatched junction bases: 6. The CDR3 sequence is 16 residues long. CDR1 SGHTA and CDR2 FQGNSA come from the germline V gene. Together with reference TRBV7-2 and TRBJ1-3, the CDR3 gives the full variable domain: GAGVSQSPSNKVTEKGKDVELRCDPISGHTALYWYRQSLGQGLEFLIYFQGNSAPDKSGLPSDRFSAERTGGSVSTLTIQRTQQEDSAVYLCASSFYGQGEGNTIYFGEGSWLTVV.